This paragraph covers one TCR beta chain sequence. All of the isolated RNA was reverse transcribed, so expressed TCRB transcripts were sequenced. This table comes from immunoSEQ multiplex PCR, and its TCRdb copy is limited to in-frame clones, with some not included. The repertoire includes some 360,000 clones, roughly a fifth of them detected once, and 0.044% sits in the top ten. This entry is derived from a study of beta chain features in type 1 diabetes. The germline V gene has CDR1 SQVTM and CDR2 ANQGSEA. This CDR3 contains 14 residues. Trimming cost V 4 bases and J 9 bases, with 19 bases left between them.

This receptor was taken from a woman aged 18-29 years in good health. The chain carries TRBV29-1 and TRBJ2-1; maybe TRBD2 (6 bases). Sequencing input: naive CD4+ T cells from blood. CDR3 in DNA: TGCAGCGTTGCCCGAGGTGTGGTCGGGGGTGAGCAGTTCTTC. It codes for CSVARGVVGGEQFF.